This T cell receptor beta chain was captured by sequencing in a study of immune evolution from preneoplasia to lung adenocarcinoma. TCRdb's table, derived via immunoSEQ multiplex PCR, lists solely in-frame clones and lacks some. This sample yields 4,000 to 5,500 clones, of which roughly 79% are seen a single time; approximately 8% belongs to the top ten. Per germline, CDR1 MNHEY and CDR2 SMNVEV (reference sequence). CDR3 length: 15 amino acids. V lost 6 bases and J lost 7, with 21 bases in between. The chain carries TRBV27 and TRBJ1-2; maybe TRBD1 (6 bases). Sequencing was carried out using FFPE adjacent normal lung tissue. This receptor was obtained from a donor at least 70 years old with lung adenocarcinoma. The CDR3 nucleotides read TGTGCCAGCAGGGGAGGCGGGGGCTCGCGGGCTGGCTACACCTTC. It codes for CASRGGGGSRAGYTF.